The clone carrying this T cell receptor beta chain was seen ten or more times. It was from unfractionated whole blood that total RNA was extracted. The sample belongs to a study of human T cells and chemical hapten exposure. V was clipped by 4 bases and J by 0 bases, with 10 bases between them. The CDR3 consists of 13 residues. Germline V CDR1 and CDR2: SQVTM, ANQGSEA. Via MiXCR, TCRdb re-called the 5' RACE reads, giving one row per CDR3 protein. Of around 140,000 distinct CDR3 sequences in the sample, around 4% were seen once. The origin of this receptor is a female donor in good health. V is TRBV29-1 and J is TRBJ2-7; possible D gene TRBD1, 6 bases. The CDR3: CSVGQEISYEQYF. The CDR3, as DNA: TGCAGCGTTGGACAGGAAATCTCCTACGAGCAGTACTTC.